Following are 27 T cell receptor beta chains from one sample sequenced in a study of CD8+ T cells in alopecia areata. cDNA prepared by RNA extraction and subsequent reverse transcription served as the template for sequencing. TCRdb's copy holds only in-frame clones and misses some; the assay was immunoSEQ multiplex PCR. The sample gives roughly 200,000 clones, less than 45% of which show up once; roughly 2.8% is in the top ten. This sample's treatment: oral pan-JAK inhibitor, 5-10 mg twice daily. Specimen: CD4+ T cells sorted from blood, collected at approximately week 37, from a patient treated with tofacitinib. The receptor source for this set is a human donor with alopecia areata.

The genes are TRBV9 and TRBJ2-1, with 11 bases that match TRBD2. The germline V gene has CDR1 SGDLS and CDR2 YYNGEE. With 3 bases clipped from V and 7 bases from J, the junction kept 3 bases outside the gene matches. The CDR3 consists of 14 residues. The CDR3 is CASSASGGKNEQFF. The DNA of the CDR3 is TGTGCCAGCAGCGCTAGCGGGGGGAAGAATGAGCAGTTCTTC.

This clone came up a few times. V is TRBV28 and J is TRBJ2-5, with 9 bases lining up with TRBD2. The CDR3 extends over 14 amino acids. Germline CDR1 MDHEN, CDR2 SYDVKM. The V gene end was trimmed by 6 bases and the J gene end by 7 bases; junction bases not matched to a gene: 9. This CDR3 reads CASSPLAGTATQYF. DNA of the CDR3: TGTGCCAGCAGCCCCCTAGCGGGAACGGCGACCCAGTACTTC.

The J gene is TRBJ1-5, the V gene TRBV28; D gene ambiguous. This CDR3 spans 11 amino acids. CDR1 and CDR2 from the germline V gene are MDHEN and SYDVKM. V was pared by 8 bases and J by 7 bases, with 9 bases between. The CDR3 region is CASAGEQPQHF. The CDR3 nucleotides read TGTGCCAGCGCGGGAGAACAGCCCCAGCATTTT.

V is TRBV29-1 and J is TRBJ2-5; either TRBD1 or TRBD2 may fit D (5 bases each). The CDR3 spans 11 residues. V shed 7 bases and J shed 10 bases, with 16 bases lying between them. Germline V lookup: CDR1 SQVTM, CDR2 ANQGSEA. CDR3 amino acids: CSGGVPGRQYF. Here the CDR3 DNA reads TGCAGCGGGGGAGTACCGGGACGCCAGTACTTC.

Only a few counts were recorded for this clone. The chain carries TRBV7-9 and TRBJ2-7; no clear D. Germline V CDR1 and CDR2: SEHNR, FQNEAQ (reference sequence). The CDR3 totals 11 residues. V lost 5 bases to trimming and J lost 4 bases, with 6 bases between them. This CDR3 is CASSAAYEQYF. For the CDR3, the DNA is TGTGCCAGCAGCGCTGCTTACGAGCAGTACTTC.

V gene TRBV20-1 combines with J gene TRBJ2-1; D remains unclear. CDR1 is DFQATT, CDR2 SNEGSKA, per germline (reference sequence). V was clipped by 3 bases and J by 8 bases, with 5 bases between them. The CDR3 length is 10 residues. The CDR3 loop is CSASPHEQFF. The CDR3 nucleotides are TGCAGTGCTAGTCCCCATGAGCAGTTCTTC.

The chain is built from TRBV19 and TRBJ2-7, with 7 bases that match TRBD1. The CDR3 has 17 residues. Unmatched junction bases numbered 9, after V lost 0 bases and J lost 1 base. Germline assignment: CDR1 LNHDA and CDR2 SQIVND (reference sequence). CDR3 sequence (DNA): TGTGCCAGTAGTATAGAGGGGCGACAGGGAAGGTCCTACGAGCAGTACTTC. Translation gives CASSIEGRQGRSYEQYF.

The rearrangement uses TRBV7-2 and TRBJ2-2; D is perhaps TRBD1 or TRBD2 (5 bases each). The V end lost 5 bases, the J end lost 0 bases, and 13 bases lay between the germline ends. The CDR3 sequence is 16 residues long. From germline, CDR1 is SGHTA and CDR2 FQGNSA. The CDR3 nucleotides read TGTGCCAGCAGCCTACCCGGGACCTCGAACACCGGGGAGCTGTTTTTT. Amino acid sequence: CASSLPGTSNTGELFF.

This clone was recorded at least ten times. The chain joins TRBV6-5 to TRBJ2-1; D is possibly TRBD1 or TRBD2 (5 bases each). The ends were cut back, 2 bases at V and 0 bases at J, with 11 bases in the middle. Per germline, CDR1 MNHEY and CDR2 SVGAGI. The CDR3 sequence is 16 residues long. The DNA of the CDR3 is TGTGCCAGCAGTTACGGGGCCGGAGGCTCCTACAATGAGCAGTTCTTC. As protein: CASSYGAGGSYNEQFF.

This chain joins TRBV27 and TRBJ2-7, with a weak D call TRBD2 (6 bases). Trimming took off 3 bases at V and 4 bases at J, with 13 bases between the two ends. The germline V gene encodes CDR1 MNHEY and CDR2 SMNVEV (reference sequence). This CDR3 has 14 residues. CDR3 nucleotide sequence: TGTGCCAGCAGTTTTACCGGGAGCAAATACGAGCAGTACTTC. It translates to CASSFTGSKYEQYF.

The rearrangement uses TRBV5-1 and TRBJ1-1; TRBD1 is a possible D gene (6 bases). With 1 base removed from V and 3 bases from J, the gap between germline ends came to 10 bases. Germline CDR1 SGHRS, CDR2 YFSETQ. The CDR3 is made up of 14 amino acids. This CDR3 reads CASSLRGAYTEAFF. The DNA for the CDR3 is TGCGCCAGCAGCTTGCGGGGGGCTTACACTGAAGCTTTCTTT.

This chain joins TRBV27 and TRBJ1-5; D gene ambiguous. Germline values: CDR1 MNHEY, CDR2 SMNVEV (reference sequence). The germline V and J ends were trimmed by 9 bases and 3 bases, with 12 bases remaining between them. The CDR3 runs 13 residues. The CDR3 coding sequence is TGTGCCAGAAGACACCGTCTCAATCAGCCCCAGCATTTT. It codes for CARRHRLNQPQHF.

This clone was found many times. This chain joins TRBV6-6 and TRBJ1-2, with TRBD1 matching 10 bases. Trimming removed 0 bases from V and 3 bases from J; junction bases left unmatched: 4. This CDR3 is 16 amino acids long. The germline V gene has CDR1 MNHNY and CDR2 SVGAGI (reference sequence). Here the CDR3 DNA reads TGTGCCAGCAGTTACTCGTCGACAGGGGGCGACTATGGCTACACCTTC. Protein product: CASSYSSTGGDYGYTF.

V usage is TRBV30 and J usage is TRBJ2-2, with D uncertain. Trimming pared 0 bases from V and 6 bases from J, leaving 11 bases between. The CDR3 loop spans 14 amino acids. Germline CDR1 is GTSNPN and CDR2 is SVGIG (reference sequence). CDR3 protein: CAWSVPGGAGELFF. In DNA form, the CDR3 reads TGTGCCTGGAGTGTACCGGGCGGCGCCGGGGAGCTGTTTTTT.

In the case of this clone: A junction boundary mismatches the germline segment, possibly from a read error. J is TRBJ2-3 and V is TRBV5-4; 14 bases match TRBD2. Germline V gene data show CDR1 as SGHNT and CDR2 as YYREEE (reference sequence). The CDR3 length is 18 residues. The CDR3: CASSQDLGTSGSFVTQYF. The CDR3 DNA is TGCGCCAGCAGCCAAGATCTGGGGACTAGCGGGAGTTTTGTTACGCAGTATTTT.

The genes are TRBV5-4 and TRBJ1-1; D remains ambiguous. V lost 4 bases, J lost 4 bases, and 14 bases lay in between. The CDR3 has 14 residues. Germline V lookup: CDR1 SGHNT, CDR2 YYREEE (reference sequence). CDR3 in DNA: TGTGCCAGCAGCCCCCGTGGTGGGTCCACTGAAGCTTTCTTT. Encoded protein: CASSPRGGSTEAFF.

The genes are TRBV19 and TRBJ1-5; 7 nucleotides agree with TRBD1. The germline gives CDR1 LNHDA, CDR2 SQIVND (reference sequence). The CDR3 extends over 15 amino acids. Unmatched junction bases numbered 6, after V lost 5 bases and J lost 2 bases. DNA of the CDR3: TGTGCCAGTAGTGTGACAGGGTCGGGCAATCAGCCCCAGCATTTT. This sequence encodes CASSVTGSGNQPQHF.

Only a few counts were recorded for this clone. The CDR3 region has the DNA TGCAGCGCCAGACTAGCGGGAGGAAGTACAGATACGCAGTATTTT. Translated, it gives CSARLAGGSTDTQYF. The V and J genes are TRBV29-1 and TRBJ2-3, with TRBD2 identical over 13 bases. The germline CDR1 and CDR2 sequences are SQVTM and ANQGSEA. With 7 bases clipped from V and 3 bases from J, the junction kept 7 bases outside the gene matches. The CDR3 contains 15 residues.

The CDR3 DNA is TGTGCCTGGAGGAGCCCGTCGACAGTCGAGCAGTACTTC. Amino acid sequence: CAWRSPSTVEQYF. The chain recombines TRBV30 with TRBJ2-7, with TRBD1 as a possible D gene (5 bases). V dropped 3 bases and J dropped 6 bases, with 15 bases sitting between them. The CDR3 has 13 amino acids. Germline V gene data show CDR1 as GTSNPN and CDR2 as SVGIG (reference sequence).

The chain employs TRBV4-3 and TRBJ2-7, with 8 bases identical to TRBD2. CDR3 length: 15 amino acids. The ends lost 1 base at V and 1 base at J; junction bases unmatched: 3. Looked up from germline, CDR1 is LGHNA and CDR2 is YSLEER. The CDR3 coding sequence is TGCGCCAGCAGCCAAGGGTTAGCGGGGTCCTACGAGCAGTACTTC. This translates into CASSQGLAGSYEQYF.

This clone was detected only a few times. V is TRBV9 and J is TRBJ1-1; 9 nucleotides match TRBD1. Unmatched junction bases numbered 4, after V lost 4 bases and J lost 0 bases. Germline V gene lookup returns CDR1 SGDLS and CDR2 YYNGEE. The CDR3 contains 15 residues. This chain's CDR3 is CASSPRDRVNTEAFF. The CDR3 DNA sequence: TGTGCCAGCAGCCCCCGGGACAGGGTGAACACTGAAGCTTTCTTT. Full variable domain (outside the CDR3, taken from reference TRBV9 and TRBJ1-1): DSGVTQTPKHLITATGQRVTLRCSPRSGDLSVYWYQQSLDQGLQFLIQYYNGEERAKGNILERFSAQQFPDLHSELNLSSLELGDSALYFCASSPRDRVNTEAFFGQGTRLTVV.

The rearrangement uses TRBV19 and TRBJ2-3; D is unresolved. From germline, CDR1 is LNHDA and CDR2 SQIVND (reference sequence). The CDR3 loop spans 11 amino acids. Trimming cost V 6 bases and J 2 bases, with 3 bases left between them. CDR3 amino acids: CASSFTDTQYF. As DNA, the CDR3 is TGTGCCAGTAGCTTCACAGATACGCAGTATTTT.

On this clone: A junction boundary mismatches the germline segment, possibly from a read error. The chain employs TRBV9 and TRBJ2-2; a weak D match, TRBD2 (7 bases). The CDR3 consists of 16 residues. Germline V gene sequence: CDR1 SGDLS, CDR2 YYNGEE. CDR3 protein: CARSPRGGADTGELFF. The CDR3 nucleotides are TGTGCCCGCAGCCCTAGGGGGGGGGCGGACACCGGGGAGCTGTTTTTT.

The V and J genes are TRBV7-3 and TRBJ2-5; tentative D call: TRBD2 (6 bases). The CDR3 totals 13 residues. The V gene's germline CDR1 is SGHTA and CDR2 FQGTGA. The V end lost 3 bases, the J end lost 8 bases, and 13 bases lay between the germline ends. The CDR3 bases are TGTGCCAGCAGCTTCGGACCCGGGGGAACCCAGTACTTC. Protein sequence: CASSFGPGGTQYF.

This clone was counted only a few times. This chain connects TRBV6-6 to TRBJ2-7, with a possible D match to TRBD2 (6 bases). The V gene lost 1 base and the J gene lost 2 bases, with 6 bases spanning the gap. Per germline, CDR1 MNHNY and CDR2 SVGAGI (reference sequence). This CDR3 has 13 residues. CDR3 sequence reads: CASSYWGAYEQYF. The CDR3 coding sequence is TGTGCCAGCAGTTACTGGGGGGCCTACGAGCAGTACTTC.

In its sample, this clone was seen a few times. This rearrangement joins TRBV29-1 to TRBJ2-3, with D unclear. The CDR3 extends over 10 amino acids. V lost 6 bases and J 8 bases, leaving 9 bases between the germline ends. Germline CDR1 and CDR2: SQVTM and ANQGSEA. CDR3 sequence: CSVYLATQYF. CDR3 in DNA: TGCAGCGTCTACCTTGCTACGCAGTATTTT.

This clone was detected a few times. The rearrangement links TRBV18 to TRBJ2-1; 11 bases map to TRBD2. With V trimmed by 3 bases and J by 4 bases, 2 bases remained unmatched. Germline V gives CDR1 KGHSH, CDR2 LQKENI. This CDR3 contains 15 residues. The chain's CDR3 is CASSPRTSGYNEQFF. The DNA for the CDR3 is TGTGCCAGCTCACCGCGGACTAGCGGGTACAATGAGCAGTTCTTC. The complete variable domain, with remaining parts taken from reference TRBV18 and TRBJ2-1, reads NAGVMQNPRHLVRRRGQEARLRCSPMKGHSHVYWYRQLPEEGLKFMVYLQKENIIDESGMPKERFSAEFPKEGPSILRIQQVVRGDSAAYFCASSPRTSGYNEQFFGPGTRLTVL.